A single TCR beta chain is shown here with its context. The antigen is undetermined. This sample was included in a study of CD8 T cells in Susac syndrome. Study results and caveats: An acknowledgment was made by the study that its TCR sequencing and HLA analysis involved relatively few individuals.

V lost 7 bases to trimming and J lost 1 base; unmatched junction nucleotides: 6. The CDR3 has 14 amino acids. Sequencing of TCR beta was performed on blood CD8+ T cells and on blood CD4+ T cells. In contrast to the negatively isolated CD8+ and CD4+ T cells, TEMRA cells were FACS-enriched. RNA, at about 0.5 to 1 ug, was reverse transcribed with random hexamers. It was immunoSEQ multiplex PCR that amplified TCR beta CDR3 across 54 Vbeta and 13 Jbeta. TCRdb reanalysed the immunoSEQ multiplex PCR reads using MiXCR and keeps one entry per CDR3 protein. The sample consists of 180,000 or so distinct CDR3 sequences, about 93% of them appearing once.

This clonotype was sampled from a human donor in good health. The genes are TRBV12-3 or TRBV12-4 and TRBJ1-1; 7 bases line up with TRBD1. The sample consisted of CD4+ T cells from PBMCs. CDR3 region: CASTRTGKNTEAFF. DNA of the CDR3: TGTGCCAGCACCCGGACAGGCAAGAACACTGAAGCTTTCTTT.